The 28 T cell receptor beta chains given below trace back to one sample, sequenced in a study of shared clonotypes between healthy human individuals. Measured with immunoSEQ multiplex PCR; TCRdb has only the in-frame clones, and not every one. The sample has about 1.1 million clones; roughly 77% are singletons. The sequencing input was memory CD4+ T cells from PBMCs. The subset here: CD45RA-negative fraction. The receptor source for this set is a man younger than 30 in good health. Some clones in this sample may be carry-over from other donors' samples.

V gene TRBV6-6 combines with J gene TRBJ1-2, with 7 bases fitting TRBD1. J lost 3 bases, V lost 6 bases, and 7 bases had no gene match. CDR1 and CDR2 from the germline V gene are MNHNY and SVGAGI (reference sequence). There are 14 residues in the CDR3. In DNA, the CDR3 is TGTGCCAGCAGCCCATCCGGGACAGACTATGGCTACACCTTC. Its protein product is CASSPSGTDYGYTF.

This chain links TRBV15 with TRBJ2-5; 11 bases are a match to TRBD1. The germline CDR1 and CDR2 sequences are LNHNV and YYDKDF (reference sequence). This CDR3 is built from 13 residues. V was pared by 8 bases and J by 3 bases, with 2 bases of the junction left unmatched. CDR3 coding DNA: TGTGCCACCCGGGACAGGGGGGAAGAGACCCAGTACTTC. Protein sequence: CATRDRGEETQYF.

The genes are TRBV5-1 and TRBJ2-1, with 7 nucleotides matching TRBD1. Germline V gives CDR1 SGHRS, CDR2 YFSETQ. The CDR3 totals 13 residues. The V gene end was trimmed by 7 bases and the J gene end by 2 bases; junction bases not matched to a gene: 3. In DNA form, the CDR3 reads TGCGCCAGCGCGCAGGGGGCCTACAATGAGCAGTTCTTC. Translating gives CASAQGAYNEQFF.

This chain links TRBV7-2 with TRBJ2-1; 10 nucleotides line up with TRBD2. CDR1 and CDR2 from the germline V gene are SGHTA and FQGNSA. The J segment lost 7 bases and the V segment lost 1 base, leaving 7 bases of the junction unmatched. There are 16 residues in the CDR3. Here the CDR3 DNA reads TGTGCCAGCAGCTTAGTGGGACTAGCGACGGGGAATGAGCAGTTCTTC. This gives the protein CASSLVGLATGNEQFF.

The rearrangement joins TRBV2 to TRBJ2-5; D unresolved. Germline CDR1 SNHLY, CDR2 FYNNEI. V gave up 2 bases and J gave up 7 bases, with 11 bases separating them. This CDR3 is built from 13 residues. CDR3 in DNA: TGTGCCAGCAGTGAACAGGAGTCCGGGACCCAGTACTTC. Amino acids: CASSEQESGTQYF.

V is TRBV25-1 and J is TRBJ2-2; possibly TRBD1 for D (5 bases). Trimming pared 6 bases from V and 4 bases from J, leaving 9 bases between. From germline, CDR1 is MGHDK and CDR2 SYGVNS. The CDR3 has 13 amino acids. The CDR3 reads CASRRQGTGELFF. CDR3 nucleotides: TGTGCCAGCAGGCGTCAGGGCACCGGGGAGCTGTTTTTT.

A note on this clone: This may be a read error: a much more frequent sequence differs by one nucleotide. In the same sample, other DNA sequences code for this CDR3. The chain uses TRBV9 and TRBJ2-2; D gene uncertain. Germline V CDR1 and CDR2: SGDLS, YYNGEE. This CDR3 is built from 14 residues. V was trimmed by 0 bases and J by 4 bases, leaving 7 bases between them. CDR3 nucleotide sequence: TGTGCCAGCAGCGTAGTTGGGTCCACCGGGGAGCTGTTTTTT. Its protein product is CASSVVGSTGELFF.

As to this clone: Other DNA sequences in this specimen translate into the identical CDR3. The V and J genes are TRBV2 and TRBJ1-1, with 7 bases fitting TRBD1. V lost 6 bases and J lost 5; bases outside the gene matches: 3. This CDR3 region has 12 residues. Per the germline V gene, CDR1 is SNHLY and CDR2 is FYNNEI. In nucleotides, the CDR3 is TGTGCCAGCAGGGCAGGGGGGACTGAAGCTTTCTTT. Amino acids: CASRAGGTEAFF.

The chain is built from TRBV6-6 and TRBJ1-2, with D perhaps TRBD1 (5 bases). This CDR3 is built from 13 residues. V lost 6 bases and J 0 bases, leaving 8 bases between the germline ends. Germline V gene sequence: CDR1 MNHNY, CDR2 SVGAGI (reference sequence). CDR3 bases: TGTGCCAGCAGAGGGGAGGCTAACTATGGCTACACCTTC. This translates into CASRGEANYGYTF.

V is TRBV28 and J is TRBJ2-3; D is uncertain. The CDR3 totals 16 residues. Trimming stripped 8 bases from V and 3 bases from J, with 21 bases between. In germline, CDR1 is MDHEN, CDR2 SYDVKM. CDR3 DNA: TGTGCCAGCTTGGAGCCCCACACGGTGGGGACAGATACGCAGTATTTT. Amino acid sequence: CASLEPHTVGTDTQYF.

The sample holds a few counts of this clone. CDR3 coding DNA: TGCAGCGTTCTCGGAGGGGGCTACGGAAGGGAGACCCAGTACTTC. This translates into CSVLGGGYGRETQYF. J is TRBJ2-5 and V is TRBV29-1; D might be TRBD1 (7 bases). Germline V gene lookup returns CDR1 SQVTM and CDR2 ANQGSEA. Trimming cost V 5 bases and J 5 bases, with 21 bases left between them. The CDR3 is 15 residues long.

This sequence joins TRBV28 and TRBJ1-4; D is perhaps TRBD1 (5 bases). The CDR3 is made up of 15 amino acids. V lost 4 bases, J lost 3 bases, and 12 bases lay in between. Germline CDR1 and CDR2: MDHEN and SYDVKM. CDR3 nucleotides: TGTGCCAGCAGTTCCACCGGGACGGCTAATGAAAAACTGTTTTTT. Protein sequence: CASSSTGTANEKLFF.

The genes are TRBV6-1 and TRBJ1-2; TRBD1 might be the D (5 bases). CDR3 length: 14 residues. Trimming shortened V by 3 bases and J by 8 bases, and 16 bases separated the two germline ends. Germline CDR1 reads MNHNS; CDR2 reads SASEGT. CDR3 in DNA: TGTGCCAGCAGTGACCTCATCCGGGACGGGGGCTACACCTTC. Translation: CASSDLIRDGGYTF.

Only one count was recorded for this clone. The V call is TRBV7-8, the J call TRBJ2-5; D is uncertain. The CDR3 extends over 14 amino acids. Trimming stripped 3 bases from V and 2 bases from J, with 10 bases between. Germline-derived CDR1 and CDR2 are SGHVS and FQNEAQ. CDR3 DNA: TGTGCCAGCAGCTTTCGAGGTAGACAAGAGACCCAGTACTTC. Translating gives CASSFRGRQETQYF.

This clone has only a few counts. The chain links TRBV4-3 to TRBJ2-7; TRBD1 might be the D (6 bases). V lost 4 bases to trimming and J lost 9 bases, with 25 bases between them. Germline V gene data show CDR1 as LGHNA and CDR2 as YSLEER. The CDR3 runs to 16 residues. The DNA of the CDR3 is TGCGCCAGCAGCCTAACCGGAGATTCACAGGGTGTAGGGCAGTACTTC. This encodes CASSLTGDSQGVGQYF.

The V gene is TRBV7-9, the J gene TRBJ2-3, with no clear D. CDR1 is SEHNR, CDR2 FQNEAQ, per germline (reference sequence). V shed 5 bases and J shed 1 base, with 16 bases lying between them. This CDR3 is 16 amino acids long. The CDR3 DNA sequence: TGTGCCAGCAGCCTCGGACGGTTGATGGGCACAGATACGCAGTATTTT. This translates into CASSLGRLMGTDTQYF.

This rearrangement joins TRBV7-9 to TRBJ1-2; D unresolved. The CDR3 has 10 residues. The germline V gene has CDR1 SEHNR and CDR2 FQNEAQ (reference sequence). Trimming took off 7 bases at V and 6 bases at J, with 6 bases between the two ends. The CDR3 DNA reads as TGTGCCAGCACCCCCCATGGCTACACCTTC. It translates to CASTPHGYTF.

The chain is built from TRBV15 and TRBJ1-1; D ambiguous. The CDR3 covers 12 residues. V dropped 0 bases and J dropped 7 bases, with 6 bases sitting between them. Per germline, CDR1 LNHNV and CDR2 YYDKDF (reference sequence). CDR3 coding DNA: TGTGCCACCAGCAGAGAATATATTGAAGCTTTCTTT. Amino acid sequence: CATSREYIEAFF. The full variable domain, in which reference TRBV15 and TRBJ1-1 provide the parts outside the CDR3, is DAMVIQNPRYQVTQFGKPVTLSCSQTLNHNVMYWYQQKSSQAPKLLFHYYDKDFNNEADTPDNFQSRRPNTSFCFLDIRSPGLGDTAMYLCATSREYIEAFFGQGTRLTVV.

The chain recombines TRBV7-9 with TRBJ1-4; D gene uncertain. There are 14 residues in the CDR3. CDR1 is SEHNR, CDR2 FQNEAQ, per germline (reference sequence). V was pared by 5 bases and J by 7 bases, with 14 bases between. The CDR3 region has the DNA TGTGCCAGCAGCCCCAGTCGGCGTGGTGAAAAACTGTTTTTT. Encoded protein: CASSPSRRGEKLFF.

The chain employs TRBV9 and TRBJ2-5; tentatively, D is TRBD1 (6 bases). Germline assignment: CDR1 SGDLS and CDR2 YYNGEE. V lost 0 bases, J lost 5 bases, and 11 bases lay in between. The CDR3 loop spans 14 amino acids. DNA for the CDR3: TGTGCCAGCAGCGTAGGAACAGGGATGGAGACCCAGTACTTC. It specifies CASSVGTGMETQYF.

The chain couples TRBV7-9 to TRBJ1-2; TRBD1 might be the D (6 bases). V was cut by 2 bases and J by 3 bases, with 7 bases left in between. The length of the CDR3 is 13 residues. Germline V gene lookup returns CDR1 SEHNR and CDR2 FQNEAQ (reference sequence). CDR3 sequence reads: CASSLRGDYGYTF. CDR3 bases: TGTGCCAGCAGCTTAAGGGGGGACTATGGCTACACCTTC.

The chain recombines TRBV5-1 with TRBJ2-3, with D maybe TRBD2 (6 bases). The CDR3 loop spans 14 amino acids. V dropped 4 bases and J dropped 11 bases, with 20 bases sitting between them. Germline lookup yields CDR1 SGHRS and CDR2 YFSETQ. The chain's CDR3 is CASSRGTEKYEQYF. Written as DNA, the CDR3 is TGCGCCAGCAGCCGCGGGACCGAGAAGTACGAGCAGTATTTT. The entire variable domain, with the rest obtained from reference TRBV5-1 and TRBJ2-3, is as follows: KAGVTQTPRYLIKTRGQQVTLSCSPISGHRSVSWYQQTPGQGLQFLFEYFSETQRNKGNFPGRFSGRQFSNSRSEMNVSTLELGDSALYLCASSRGTEKYEQYFGPGTRLTVL.

J is TRBJ2-7 and V is TRBV5-1; 7 bases fit TRBD2. Trimming removed 5 bases from V and 3 bases from J; junction bases left unmatched: 8. The CDR3 consists of 14 residues. Per germline, CDR1 SGHRS and CDR2 YFSETQ. CDR3 in DNA: TGCGCCAGCAGGCGGGAGATTTCGAACTACGAGCAGTACTTC. This codes for CASRREISNYEQYF. The whole variable domain, filled in from reference TRBV5-1 and TRBJ2-7, reads KAGVTQTPRYLIKTRGQQVTLSCSPISGHRSVSWYQQTPGQGLQFLFEYFSETQRNKGNFPGRFSGRQFSNSRSEMNVSTLELGDSALYLCASRREISNYEQYFGPGTRLTVT.

J is TRBJ2-3 and V is TRBV6-1, with TRBD1 matching over 9 bases. The CDR3 covers 15 residues. V was clipped by 1 base and J by 3 bases; unmatched bases: 2. Per germline, CDR1 MNHNS and CDR2 SASEGT. Here the CDR3 reads CASSEVGTGTDTQYF. CDR3 nucleotide sequence: TGTGCCAGCAGTGAAGTGGGGACAGGGACAGATACGCAGTATTTT.

The chain joins TRBV11-2 to TRBJ2-2; TRBD2 matches at 11 bases. The germline gives CDR1 SGHAT, CDR2 FQNNGV. V was clipped by 4 bases and J by 3 bases; unmatched bases: 4. This CDR3 contains 16 residues. The CDR3 sequence: CASSSGTSGYTGELFF. In DNA, the CDR3 is TGTGCCAGCAGCTCCGGGACTAGCGGTTACACCGGGGAGCTGTTTTTT.

This rearrangement joins TRBV7-8 to TRBJ2-1, with D maybe TRBD1 (6 bases). The CDR3 consists of 16 residues. V lost 5 bases to trimming and J lost 0 bases, with 14 bases between them. Germline CDR1 SGHVS, CDR2 FQNEAQ. The CDR3 nucleotides are TGTGCCAGCAGCCCGCCCAGGGGTTACTCCTACAATGAGCAGTTCTTC. This sequence encodes CASSPPRGYSYNEQFF.

This clone was detected a few times. The chain recombines TRBV5-5 with TRBJ2-2; possibly TRBD1 for D (5 bases). This CDR3 has 15 residues. V shed 4 bases and J shed 1 base, with 11 bases lying between them. In germline, CDR1 is SGHKS, CDR2 YYEKEE (reference sequence). The CDR3 sequence is CASSPGRGNTGELFF. The CDR3 nucleotides are TGTGCCAGCAGCCCCGGAAGGGGGAACACCGGGGAGCTGTTTTTT. The full variable domain, in which reference TRBV5-5 and TRBJ2-2 provide the parts outside the CDR3, is DAGVTQSPTHLIKTRGQQVTLRCSPISGHKSVSWYQQVLGQGPQFIFQYYEKEERGRGNFPDRFSARQFPNYSSELNVNALLLGDSALYLCASSPGRGNTGELFFGEGSRLTVL.

The chain couples TRBV6-1 to TRBJ1-2; D not certain. V lost 2 bases and J 1 base, leaving 17 bases between the germline ends. This CDR3 spans 17 amino acids. The germline CDR1 and CDR2 sequences are MNHNS and SASEGT. CDR3 in amino acids: CASSELLRDPNNYGYTF. The CDR3 coding sequence is TGTGCCAGCAGTGAACTGCTTCGAGACCCAAATAACTATGGCTACACCTTC.